These T cell receptor beta chains were read from a single sample in a study of blood T cell repertoires in COVID-19. Sequencing used immunoSEQ multiplex PCR; TCRdb keeps in-frame clones, though not all of them. This sample has around 200,000 clones, with 88% found just once. Sequencing used peripheral blood. Source of these receptors: a man between 18 and 35 years old with active or convalescent COVID-19. CDR3s include the opening cysteine and the closing phenylalanine or tryptophan. The order of the fields is V gene, J gene, CDR3 protein.

v_call: TRBV7-8
j_call: TRBJ1-6
cdr3_aa: CASSSGQGYSPLHF

v_call: TRBV6-5
j_call: TRBJ1-4
cdr3_aa: CASRRGEKLFF

v_call: TRBV11-2
j_call: TRBJ2-1
cdr3_aa: CASSENSGGSDEQFF

v_call: TRBV12-3/TRBV12-4
j_call: TRBJ1-1
cdr3_aa: CASSLSLADEAFF

v_call: TRBV5-1
j_call: TRBJ1-1
cdr3_aa: CASSLVQAGDEAFF

v_call: TRBV12-3/TRBV12-4
j_call: TRBJ2-1
cdr3_aa: CASTLYNEQFF

v_call: TRBV7-9
j_call: TRBJ1-5
cdr3_aa: CASSSGQSNQPQHF

v_call: TRBV5-6
j_call: TRBJ1-1
cdr3_aa: CASSLTGNTEAFF

v_call: TRBV30
j_call: TRBJ2-1
cdr3_aa: CAWSGGTGFYNEQFF

v_call: TRBV5-1
j_call: TRBJ2-1
cdr3_aa: CASRREVSSYNEQFF

v_call: TRBV27
j_call: TRBJ1-2
cdr3_aa: CASSERTGRGYTF

v_call: TRBV27
j_call: TRBJ2-7
cdr3_aa: CASSSSLTGNEQYF

v_call: TRBV29-1
j_call: TRBJ2-1
cdr3_aa: CSVEDWQDNEQFF

v_call: TRBV5-1
j_call: TRBJ1-3
cdr3_aa: CASSLTAAGGNTIYF

v_call: TRBV5-1
j_call: TRBJ1-1
cdr3_aa: CASSLFYNTEAFF

v_call: TRBV28
j_call: TRBJ1-2
cdr3_aa: CASRSRDREFYGYTF

v_call: TRBV2
j_call: TRBJ2-3
cdr3_aa: CASSEDRGRTQYF

v_call: TRBV5-4
j_call: TRBJ2-7
cdr3_aa: CASSLGTGGHEQYF

v_call: TRBV10-3
j_call: TRBJ1-2
cdr3_aa: CAISEVSGQNYGYTF

v_call: TRBV11-2
j_call: TRBJ2-7
cdr3_aa: CASSSISGGIAYEQYF

v_call: TRBV5-1
j_call: TRBJ2-3
cdr3_aa: CASSLHGPGLAGGRLGTDTQYF

v_call: TRBV7-6
j_call: TRBJ2-2
cdr3_aa: CASSFRTGVVPGELFF

v_call: TRBV4-1
j_call: TRBJ2-1
cdr3_aa: CASSQGTRINNEQFF

v_call: TRBV25-1
j_call: TRBJ1-1
cdr3_aa: CASKSTGNTEAFF

v_call: TRBV18
j_call: TRBJ2-7
cdr3_aa: CASSPLGGESSYEQYF

v_call: TRBV19
j_call: TRBJ2-3
cdr3_aa: CASSIPGGDTQYF

v_call: TRBV6-5
j_call: TRBJ1-1
cdr3_aa: CASKYGGGGLEAFF

v_call: TRBV9
j_call: TRBJ1-2
cdr3_aa: CASSVGAAAGYGYTF

v_call: TRBV10-3
j_call: TRBJ1-5
cdr3_aa: CAISEQGARQPQHF

v_call: TRBV7-9
j_call: TRBJ1-6
cdr3_aa: CASSGTGTGGDNSPLHF

v_call: TRBV7-9
j_call: TRBJ1-5
cdr3_aa: CASSLDRGGNQPQHF

v_call: TRBV29-1
j_call: TRBJ2-1
cdr3_aa: CSAGTSGGYNEQFF

v_call: TRBV2
j_call: TRBJ1-2
cdr3_aa: CASSVRANYGYTF

v_call: TRBV18
j_call: TRBJ1-1
cdr3_aa: CASSIRTGGENTEAFF

v_call: TRBV6-1
j_call: TRBJ2-1
cdr3_aa: CASSKVSAGGADNEQFF

v_call: TRBV5-1
j_call: TRBJ2-3
cdr3_aa: CASSLGGGSTDTQYF

v_call: TRBV3-1/TRBV3-2
j_call: TRBJ2-2
cdr3_aa: CASSPRLAGGRLDTGELFF

v_call: TRBV18
j_call: TRBJ2-2
cdr3_aa: CASSLTQNTGELFF

v_call: TRBV6-5
j_call: TRBJ1-1
cdr3_aa: CASTETGEGITEAFF

v_call: TRBV6-2/TRBV6-3
j_call: TRBJ2-2
cdr3_aa: CASSYYGGGTGELFF

v_call: TRBV16
j_call: TRBJ1-2
cdr3_aa: CASSHRPIQGNGYTF

v_call: TRBV27
j_call: TRBJ2-3
cdr3_aa: CASMGWGGASDTQYF

v_call: TRBV12-5
j_call: TRBJ1-1
cdr3_aa: CASGWGGEAFF

v_call: TRBV18
j_call: TRBJ2-7
cdr3_aa: CASSPVSQGAYEQYF

v_call: TRBV9
j_call: TRBJ2-1
cdr3_aa: CASSISGGLYNEQFF

v_call: TRBV5-4
j_call: TRBJ2-1
cdr3_aa: CASSHSRQGVYNEQFF

v_call: TRBV27
j_call: TRBJ1-6
cdr3_aa: CASSLQAGYNSPLHF

v_call: TRBV21-1
j_call: TRBJ2-5
cdr3_aa: CASSPRILDRGVETQYF

v_call: TRBV20-1
j_call: TRBJ2-5
cdr3_aa: CSALPGETQYF

v_call: TRBV19
j_call: TRBJ2-1
cdr3_aa: CASSVDRGLYNEQFF